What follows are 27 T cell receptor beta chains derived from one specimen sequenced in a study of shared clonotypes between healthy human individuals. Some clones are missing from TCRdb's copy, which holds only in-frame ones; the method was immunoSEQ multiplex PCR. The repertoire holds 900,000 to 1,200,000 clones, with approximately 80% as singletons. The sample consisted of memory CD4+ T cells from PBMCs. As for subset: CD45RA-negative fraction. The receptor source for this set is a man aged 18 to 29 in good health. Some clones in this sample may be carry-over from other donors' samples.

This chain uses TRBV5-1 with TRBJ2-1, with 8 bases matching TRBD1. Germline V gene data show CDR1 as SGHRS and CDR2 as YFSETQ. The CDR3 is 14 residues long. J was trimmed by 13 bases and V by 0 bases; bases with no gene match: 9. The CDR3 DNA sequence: TGCGCCAGCAGCTTGGGGGGGACAGGAACGAGTCAGTTCTTC. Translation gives CASSLGGTGTSQFF.

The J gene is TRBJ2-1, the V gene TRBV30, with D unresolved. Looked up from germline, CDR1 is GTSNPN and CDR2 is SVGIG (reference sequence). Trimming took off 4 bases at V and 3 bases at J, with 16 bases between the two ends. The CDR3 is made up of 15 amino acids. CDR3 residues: CAWTLRGGLYNEQFF. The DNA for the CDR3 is TGTGCCTGGACCCTCCGAGGCGGCCTCTACAATGAGCAGTTCTTC. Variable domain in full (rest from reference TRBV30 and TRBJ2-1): SQTIHQWPATLVQPVGSPLSLECTVEGTSNPNLYWYRQAAGRGLQLLFYSVGIGQISSEVPQNLSASRPQDRQFILSSKKLLLSDSGFYLCAWTLRGGLYNEQFFGPGTRLTVL.

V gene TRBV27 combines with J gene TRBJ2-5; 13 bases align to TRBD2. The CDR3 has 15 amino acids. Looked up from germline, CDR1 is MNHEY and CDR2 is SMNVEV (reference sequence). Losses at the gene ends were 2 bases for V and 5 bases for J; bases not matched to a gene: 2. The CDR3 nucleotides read TGTGCCAGCAGTTTAGGGACTAGCGGGATGGAGACCCAGTACTTC. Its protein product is CASSLGTSGMETQYF.

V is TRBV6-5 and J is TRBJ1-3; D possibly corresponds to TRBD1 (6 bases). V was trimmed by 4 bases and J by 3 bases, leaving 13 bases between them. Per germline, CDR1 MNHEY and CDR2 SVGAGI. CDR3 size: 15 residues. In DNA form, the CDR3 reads TGTGCCAGCAGTTCACGAGGGGGTGGTGGAAACACCATATATTTT. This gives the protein CASSSRGGGGNTIYF.

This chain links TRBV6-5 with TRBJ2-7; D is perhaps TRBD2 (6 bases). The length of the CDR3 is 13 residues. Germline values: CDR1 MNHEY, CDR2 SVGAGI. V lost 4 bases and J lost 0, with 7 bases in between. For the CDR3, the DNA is TGTGCCAGCAGTTGGAGGGTCTCCTACGAGCAGTACTTC. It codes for CASSWRVSYEQYF.

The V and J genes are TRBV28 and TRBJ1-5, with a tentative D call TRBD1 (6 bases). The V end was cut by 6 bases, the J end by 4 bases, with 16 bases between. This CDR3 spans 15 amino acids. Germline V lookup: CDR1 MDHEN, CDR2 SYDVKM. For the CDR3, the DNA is TGTGCCAGCAGATCCCCCGGGACACAAAATCAGCCCCAGCATTTT. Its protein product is CASRSPGTQNQPQHF. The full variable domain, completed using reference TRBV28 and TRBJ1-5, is DVKVTQSSRYLVKRTGEKVFLECVQDMDHENMFWYRQDPGLGLRLIYFSYDVKMKEKGDIPEGYSVSREKKERFSLILESASTNQTSMYLCASRSPGTQNQPQHFGDGTRLSIL.

This CDR3 reads CASSRALAGDTGELFF. The CDR3 DNA follows: TGTGCCAGCTCACGGGCACTAGCGGGAGACACCGGGGAGCTGTTTTTT. The rearrangement joins TRBV18 to TRBJ2-2, with 11 bases aligning to TRBD2. The V segment lost 4 bases and the J segment 3 bases; nucleotides outside the gene matches: 4. Germline CDR1 reads KGHSH; CDR2 reads LQKENI. The CDR3 is 16 amino acids.

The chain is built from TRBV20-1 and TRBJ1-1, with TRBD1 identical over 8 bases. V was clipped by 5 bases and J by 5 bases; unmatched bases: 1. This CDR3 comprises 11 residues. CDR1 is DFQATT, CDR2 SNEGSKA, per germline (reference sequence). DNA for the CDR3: TGCAGTGCTCACAGGGGGACTGAAGCTTTCTTT. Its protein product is CSAHRGTEAFF.

The DNA for the CDR3 is TGTGCCAGCAGCCCTAGACAGGGGGCAGGAGAGACCCAGTACTTC. This gives the protein CASSPRQGAGETQYF. The chain combines TRBV7-7 with TRBJ2-5, with 10 bases aligning to TRBD1. Losses at the gene ends were 5 bases for V and 4 bases for J; bases not matched to a gene: 7. This CDR3 contains 15 residues. CDR1 SSHAT and CDR2 FNYEAQ come from the germline V gene (reference sequence).

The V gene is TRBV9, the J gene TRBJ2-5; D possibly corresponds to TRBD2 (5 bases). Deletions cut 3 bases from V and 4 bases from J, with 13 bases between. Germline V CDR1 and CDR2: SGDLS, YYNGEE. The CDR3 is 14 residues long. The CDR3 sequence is CASSGSLAGETQYF. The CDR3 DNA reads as TGTGCCAGCAGCGGCTCCCTAGCTGGAGAGACCCAGTACTTC.

The CDR3 DNA reads TGTGCCAGCAGTTTAGAGGGCCGGGGAGTCTACAATGAGCAGTTCTTC. Its protein is CASSLEGRGVYNEQFF. The gene calls are TRBV28 and TRBJ2-1; maybe TRBD2 (5 bases). Per the germline V gene, CDR1 is MDHEN and CDR2 is SYDVKM. The CDR3 is 16 residues long. Trimming stripped 2 bases from V and 3 bases from J, with 14 bases between.

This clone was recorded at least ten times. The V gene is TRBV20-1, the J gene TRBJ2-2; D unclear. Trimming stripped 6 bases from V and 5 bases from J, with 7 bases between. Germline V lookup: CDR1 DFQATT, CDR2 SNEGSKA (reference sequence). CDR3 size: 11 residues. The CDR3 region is CSAPRTGELFF. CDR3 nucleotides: TGCAGTGCACCTAGGACCGGGGAGCTGTTTTTT.

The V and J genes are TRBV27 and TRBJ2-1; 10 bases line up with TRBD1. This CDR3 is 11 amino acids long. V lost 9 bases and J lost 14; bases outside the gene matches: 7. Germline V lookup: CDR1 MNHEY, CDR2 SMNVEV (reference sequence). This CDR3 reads CASTTGGMKFF. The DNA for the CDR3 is TGTGCCAGTACGACAGGGGGCATGAAGTTCTTC.

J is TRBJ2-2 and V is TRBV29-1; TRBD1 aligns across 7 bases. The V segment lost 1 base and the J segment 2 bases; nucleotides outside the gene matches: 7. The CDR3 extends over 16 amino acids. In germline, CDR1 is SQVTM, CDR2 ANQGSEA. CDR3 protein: CSVEGVRGRNTGELFF. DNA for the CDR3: TGCAGCGTTGAAGGCGTAAGGGGGCGAAACACCGGGGAGCTGTTTTTT.

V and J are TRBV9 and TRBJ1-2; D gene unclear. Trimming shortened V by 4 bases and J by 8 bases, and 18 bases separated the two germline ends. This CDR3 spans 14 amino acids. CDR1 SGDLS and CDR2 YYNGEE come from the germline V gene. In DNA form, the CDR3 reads TGTGCCAGCAGCCCCCAGCCGGGCCCGGGGGGCTACACCTTC. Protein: CASSPQPGPGGYTF.

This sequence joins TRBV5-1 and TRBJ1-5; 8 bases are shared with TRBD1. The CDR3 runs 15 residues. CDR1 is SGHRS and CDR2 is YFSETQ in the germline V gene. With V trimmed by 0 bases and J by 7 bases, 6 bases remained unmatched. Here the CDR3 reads CASSLASGGGQPQHF. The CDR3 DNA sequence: TGCGCCAGCAGCTTGGCCTCAGGGGGCGGGCAGCCCCAGCATTTT.

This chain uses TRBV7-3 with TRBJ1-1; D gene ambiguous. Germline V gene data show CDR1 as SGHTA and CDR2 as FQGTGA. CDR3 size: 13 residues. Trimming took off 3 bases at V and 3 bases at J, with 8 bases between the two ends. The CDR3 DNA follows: TGTGCCAGCAGCTTCGGCCGGGACACTGAAGCTTTCTTT. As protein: CASSFGRDTEAFF.

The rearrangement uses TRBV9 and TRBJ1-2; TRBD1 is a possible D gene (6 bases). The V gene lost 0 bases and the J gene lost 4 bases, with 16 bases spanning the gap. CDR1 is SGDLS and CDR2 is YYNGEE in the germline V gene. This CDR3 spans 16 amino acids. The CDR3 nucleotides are TGTGCCAGCAGCGTAGGGGACACCCCTCTTGCCTATGGCTACACCTTC. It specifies CASSVGDTPLAYGYTF. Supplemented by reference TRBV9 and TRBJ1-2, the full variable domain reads DSGVTQTPKHLITATGQRVTLRCSPRSGDLSVYWYQQSLDQGLQFLIQYYNGEERAKGNILERFSAQQFPDLHSELNLSSLELGDSALYFCASSVGDTPLAYGYTFGSGTRLTVV.

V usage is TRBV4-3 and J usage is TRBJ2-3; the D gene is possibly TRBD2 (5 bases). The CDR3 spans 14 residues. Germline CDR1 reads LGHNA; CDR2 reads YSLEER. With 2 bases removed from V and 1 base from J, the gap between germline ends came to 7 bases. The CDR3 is CASSQPGGTDTQYF. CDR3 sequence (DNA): TGCGCCAGCAGCCAACCCGGGGGCACAGATACGCAGTATTTT.

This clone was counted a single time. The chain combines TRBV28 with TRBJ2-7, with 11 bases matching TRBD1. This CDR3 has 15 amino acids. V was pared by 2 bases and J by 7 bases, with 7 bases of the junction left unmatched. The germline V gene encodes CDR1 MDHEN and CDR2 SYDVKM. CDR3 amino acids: CASSLSGTGGWEQYF. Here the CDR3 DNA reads TGTGCCAGCAGTTTAAGCGGGACAGGGGGTTGGGAGCAGTACTTC.

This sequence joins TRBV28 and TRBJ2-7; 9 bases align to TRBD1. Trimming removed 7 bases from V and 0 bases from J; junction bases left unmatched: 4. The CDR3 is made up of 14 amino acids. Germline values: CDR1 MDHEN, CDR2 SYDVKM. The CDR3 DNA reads TGTGCCAGCACGTTGACAGGGGGCTCCTACGAGCAGTACTTC. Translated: CASTLTGGSYEQYF.

For the CDR3, the DNA is TGTGCCAGTACCCCCCTTCCGGGTCGGGGCAATCAGCCCCAGCATTTT. Its translation is CASTPLPGRGNQPQHF. The chain couples TRBV19 to TRBJ1-5; the D is unclear. V shed 7 bases and J shed 2 bases, with 18 bases lying between them. From germline, CDR1 is LNHDA and CDR2 SQIVND (reference sequence). CDR3 length: 16 amino acids.

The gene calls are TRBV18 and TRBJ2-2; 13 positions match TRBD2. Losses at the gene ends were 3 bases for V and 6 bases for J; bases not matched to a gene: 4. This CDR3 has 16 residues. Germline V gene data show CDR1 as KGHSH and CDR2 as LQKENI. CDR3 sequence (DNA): TGTGCCAGCTCACCTCCGGGACTAGCGGGATCCGGGGAGCTGTTTTTT. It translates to CASSPPGLAGSGELFF.

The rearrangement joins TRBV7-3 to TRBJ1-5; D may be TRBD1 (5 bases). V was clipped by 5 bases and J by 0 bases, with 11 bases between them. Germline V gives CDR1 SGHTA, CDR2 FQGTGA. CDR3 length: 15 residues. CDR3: CASSPGQYSNQPQHF. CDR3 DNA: TGTGCCAGCAGCCCAGGGCAGTATAGCAATCAGCCCCAGCATTTT.

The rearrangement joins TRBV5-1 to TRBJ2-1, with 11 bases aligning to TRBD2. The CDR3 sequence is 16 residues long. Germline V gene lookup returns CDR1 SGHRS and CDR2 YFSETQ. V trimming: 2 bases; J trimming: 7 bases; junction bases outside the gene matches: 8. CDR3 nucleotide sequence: TGCGCCAGCAGCTTTGCAACTAGCGGGAGCGGGAATGAGCAGTTCTTC. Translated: CASSFATSGSGNEQFF.

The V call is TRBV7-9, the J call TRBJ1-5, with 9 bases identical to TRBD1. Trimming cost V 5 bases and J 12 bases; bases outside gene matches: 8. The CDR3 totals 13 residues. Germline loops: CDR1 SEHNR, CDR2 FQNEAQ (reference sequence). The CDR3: CASSQEGGQGQHF. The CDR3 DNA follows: TGTGCCAGCAGCCAAGAAGGGGGACAGGGCCAGCATTTT. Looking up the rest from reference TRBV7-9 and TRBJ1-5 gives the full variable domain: DTGVSQNPRHKITKRGQNVTFRCDPISEHNRLYWYRQTLGQGPEFLTYFQNEAQLEKSRLLSDRFSAERPKGSFSTLEIQRTEQGDSAMYLCASSQEGGQGQHFGDGTRLSIL.

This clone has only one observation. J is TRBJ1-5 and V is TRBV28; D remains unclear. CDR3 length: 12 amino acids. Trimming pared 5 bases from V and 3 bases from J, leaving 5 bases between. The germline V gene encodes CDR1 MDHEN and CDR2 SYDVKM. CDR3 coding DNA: TGTGCCAGCAGTCAATCCAATCAGCCCCAGCATTTT. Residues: CASSQSNQPQHF.